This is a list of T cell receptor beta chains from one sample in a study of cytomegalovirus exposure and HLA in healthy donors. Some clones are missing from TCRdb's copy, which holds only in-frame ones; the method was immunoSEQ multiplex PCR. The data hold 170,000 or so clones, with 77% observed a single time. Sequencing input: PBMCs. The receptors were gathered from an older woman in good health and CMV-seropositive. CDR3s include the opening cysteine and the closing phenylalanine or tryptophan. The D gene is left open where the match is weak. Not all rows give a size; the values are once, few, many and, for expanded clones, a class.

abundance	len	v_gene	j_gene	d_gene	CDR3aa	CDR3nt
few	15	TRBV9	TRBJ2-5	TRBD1	CASSVEGTEQETQYF	TGTGCCAGCAGCGTAGAAGGGACAGAGCAAGAGACCCAGTACTTC
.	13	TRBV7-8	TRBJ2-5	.	CASSIQIQETQYF	TGTGCCAGCAGCATACAGATACAAGAGACCCAGTACTTC
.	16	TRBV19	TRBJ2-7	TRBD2	CASSIGLAGVIYEQYF	TGTGCCAGTAGTATAGGACTAGCGGGAGTGATCTACGAGCAGTACTTC
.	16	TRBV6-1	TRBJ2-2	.	CASSETPGGGTGELFF	TGTGCCAGCAGTGAAACCCCCGGGGGAGGCACCGGGGAGCTGTTTTTT
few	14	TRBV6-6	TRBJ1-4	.	CASSYERGGEKLFF	TGTGCCAGCAGTTACGAGCGTGGGGGCGAAAAACTGTTTTTT
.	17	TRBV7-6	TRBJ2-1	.	CASSSGEGRGFHNEQFF	TGTGCCAGCAGCTCCGGTGAGGGGCGGGGATTTCATAATGAGCAGTTCTTC
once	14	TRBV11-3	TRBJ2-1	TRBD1	CASSPRTGGDEQFF	TGTGCCAGCAGCCCCAGGACAGGGGGGGATGAGCAGTTCTTC
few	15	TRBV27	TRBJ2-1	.	CASSFVGSSYNEQFF	TGTGCCAGCAGTTTTGTCGGGAGCTCCTACAATGAGCAGTTCTTC
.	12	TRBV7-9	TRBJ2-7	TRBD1	CASSLTGDEQYF	TGTGCCAGCAGCCTCACAGGGGACGAGCAGTACTTC
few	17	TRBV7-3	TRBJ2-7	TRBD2	CASSRTGVAGTFYEQYF	TGTGCCAGCAGCCGGACGGGGGTAGCGGGGACCTTTTACGAGCAGTACTTC
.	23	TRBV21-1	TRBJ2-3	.	CASNLLKEHRTVLLAGVADTQYF	TGTGCCAGCAACCTACTCAAGGAGCACAGGACGGTTTTACTAGCGGGAGTCGCAGATACGCAGTATTTT
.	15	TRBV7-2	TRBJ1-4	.	CASSPTGTYNEKLFF	TGTGCCAGCAGCCCCACCGGGACTTATAATGAAAAACTGTTTTTT
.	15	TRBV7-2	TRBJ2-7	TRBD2	CASSPPGAGAYEQYF	TGTGCCAGCAGCCCGCCGGGAGCGGGGGCCTACGAGCAGTACTTC
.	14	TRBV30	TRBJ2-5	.	CAWNGQGIQETQYF	TGTGCCTGGAATGGTCAGGGGATCCAAGAGACCCAGTACTTC
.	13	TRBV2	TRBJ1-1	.	CASTDGVTDEAFF	TGTGCCAGCACTGACGGTGTGACAGATGAAGCTTTCTTT
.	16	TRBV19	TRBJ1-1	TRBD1	CASKSGQGVFNTEAFF	TGTGCCAGTAAATCCGGACAGGGGGTGTTCAACACTGAAGCTTTCTTT
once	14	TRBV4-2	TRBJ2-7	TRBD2	CASSPSLERGLQYF	TGTGCCAGCAGCCCATCTCTAGAGCGGGGCCTACAGTACTTC
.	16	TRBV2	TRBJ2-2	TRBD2	CASRRTSGMNTGELFF	TGTGCCAGCAGGAGGACTAGCGGGATGAACACCGGGGAGCTGTTTTTT
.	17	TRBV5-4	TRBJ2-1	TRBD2	CASSFGAGDPGYNEQFF	TGTGCCAGCAGCTTTGGCGCGGGAGACCCGGGTTACAATGAGCAGTTCTTC
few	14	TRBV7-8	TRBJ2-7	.	CASSLATGQYEQYF	TGTGCCAGCAGCTTAGCGACAGGACAATACGAGCAGTACTTC
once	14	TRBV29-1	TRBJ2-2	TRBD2	CSVETSEFYGELFF	TGCAGCGTTGAAACTAGCGAGTTTTACGGGGAGCTGTTTTTT
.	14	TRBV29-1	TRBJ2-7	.	CSVAGGLSSYEQYF	TGCAGCGTTGCGGGGGGCCTAAGCTCCTACGAGCAGTACTTC
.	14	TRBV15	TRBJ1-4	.	CATSSNLDSEKLFF	TGTGCCACCAGCAGTAACCTTGACAGCGAAAAACTGTTTTTT
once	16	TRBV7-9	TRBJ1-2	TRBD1	CASSHTGTGGVDGYTF	TGTGCCAGCAGTCACACCGGGACAGGGGGCGTTGATGGCTACACCTTC
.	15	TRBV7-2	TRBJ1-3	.	CASSLGQYSGNTIYF	TGTGCCAGCAGCTTAGGACAGTACTCTGGAAACACCATATATTTT
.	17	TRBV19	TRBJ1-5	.	CASRLGGAGDSNQPQHF	TGTGCCAGTAGACTAGGGGGAGCCGGCGATAGCAATCAGCCCCAGCATTTT
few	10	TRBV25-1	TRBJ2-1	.	CASGDAEQFF	TGTGCCAGCGGAGACGCTGAGCAGTTCTTC
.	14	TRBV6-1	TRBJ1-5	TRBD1	CASTRDRGFQPQHF	TGTGCCAGCACCCGGGACAGGGGTTTTCAGCCCCAGCATTTT
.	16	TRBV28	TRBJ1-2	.	CASSFLRGGAKRGYTF	TGTGCCAGCAGTTTCCTCCGGGGGGGGGCTAAACGCGGCTACACCTTC
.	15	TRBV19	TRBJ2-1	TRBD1	CASGVGTGVGNEQFF	TGTGCCAGTGGGGTTGGGACAGGGGTTGGCAATGAGCAGTTCTTC
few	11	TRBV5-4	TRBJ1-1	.	CASYGNTEAFF	TGTGCCAGCTACGGGAACACTGAAGCTTTCTTT
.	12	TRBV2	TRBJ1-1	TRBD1	CADRGRGTEAFF	TGTGCCGACAGGGGGAGGGGGACTGAAGCTTTCTTT
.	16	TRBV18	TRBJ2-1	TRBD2	CASSPEREWSRNEQFF	TGTGCCAGCTCACCGGAGCGGGAGTGGTCGCGGAATGAGCAGTTCTTC
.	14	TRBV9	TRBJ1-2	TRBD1	CASSGGTANYGYTF	TGTGCCAGCAGCGGAGGGACAGCTAACTATGGCTACACCTTC
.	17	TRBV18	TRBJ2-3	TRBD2	CASSPRISGGQRDTQYF	TGTGCCAGCTCACCACGTATTTCGGGGGGGCAAAGAGATACGCAGTATTTT
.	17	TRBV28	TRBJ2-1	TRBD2	CASSSPSAGGHYNEQFF	TGTGCCAGCAGTTCCCCTTCAGCGGGGGGCCATTACAATGAGCAGTTCTTC
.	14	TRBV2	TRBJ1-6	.	CASSSDSRNSPLHF	TGTGCCAGCAGCAGTGACAGCCGAAATTCACCCCTCCACTTT
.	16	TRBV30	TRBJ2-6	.	CAWSQGQANGANVLTF	TGTGCCTGGAGCCAGGGCCAAGCGAATGGGGCCAACGTCCTGACTTTC
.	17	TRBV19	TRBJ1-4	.	CASSATGNSVSNEKLFF	TGTGCCAGTAGTGCTACAGGGAACTCCGTTTCTAATGAAAAACTGTTTTTT
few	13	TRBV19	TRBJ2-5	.	CASTSPPGETQYF	TGTGCCAGTACATCCCCCCCGGGAGAGACCCAGTACTTC
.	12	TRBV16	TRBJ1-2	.	CASRQATYGYTF	TGTGCCAGCAGACAGGCGACCTATGGCTACACCTTC
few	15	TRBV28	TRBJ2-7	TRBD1	CASSFQTGELYEQYF	TGTGCCAGCAGTTTTCAGACAGGGGAGCTCTACGAGCAGTACTTC
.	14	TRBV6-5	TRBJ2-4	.	CASSYGGGSDSQYF	TGTGCCAGCAGTTACGGAGGGGGCTCGGACAGTCAGTACTTC
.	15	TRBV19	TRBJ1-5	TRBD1	CASSMGTGAFQPQHF	TGTGCCAGTAGTATGGGGACAGGGGCTTTTCAGCCCCAGCATTTT
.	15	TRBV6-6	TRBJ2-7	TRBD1	CASSSGQGTPYEQYF	TGTGCCAGCAGTTCGGGACAGGGCACCCCCTACGAGCAGTACTTC